A selection of T cell receptor beta chains follows, all from one sample in a study of blood T cell repertoires in COVID-19. Repertoires were generated with immunoSEQ multiplex PCR, while TCRdb's copy carries only in-frame clones and drops some. The profile covers over 75,000 clones, with around nine tenths appearing a single time and approximately 1.6% taken by the ten largest. The sample comprised peripheral blood. The source of these receptors is a man between 60 and 75 years old with acute or convalescent COVID-19. Each CDR3 is given with its conserved first and last residue. The order of the fields is V gene, clone size, J gene, D gene, CDR3 protein, CDR3 DNA. A D gene is named only where the DNA matches it firmly. Size is omitted from some rows. Given values are once, few, many or a class for expanded clones.

TRBV11-3	NA	TRBJ2-7	NA	CASSEPTISYEQYF	TGTGCCAGCAGCGAACCAACAATCTCCTACGAGCAGTACTTC
TRBV4-3	NA	TRBJ2-1	NA	CASSQETDYNEQFF	TGCGCCAGCAGCCAAGAGACAGACTACAATGAGCAGTTCTTC
TRBV5-4	NA	TRBJ2-2	NA	CASSPRGGPGELFF	TGTGCCAGCAGCCCGCGGGGTGGGCCCGGGGAGCTGTTTTTT
TRBV28	NA	TRBJ2-7	TRBD2	CASCAHGAGEGEQYF	TGTGCCAGCTGTGCCCATGGGGCGGGAGAAGGGGAGCAGTACTTC
TRBV19	NA	TRBJ1-5	NA	CASSIDLPRGSNQPQHF	TGTGCCAGTAGTATAGATCTTCCCAGGGGCAGCAATCAGCCCCAGCATTTT
TRBV4-1	NA	TRBJ2-3	NA	CASSQPPPADTDTQYF	TGCGCCAGCAGCCAACCCCCCCCCGCGGACACAGATACGCAGTATTTT
TRBV7-9	NA	TRBJ2-2	NA	CASSLRSTNTGELFF	TGTGCCAGCAGCTTGCGGTCGACGAACACCGGGGAGCTGTTTTTT
TRBV7-9	NA	TRBJ1-2	NA	CASSLGAGFRGYTF	TGTGCCAGCAGCTTAGGGGCAGGGTTTAGAGGCTACACCTTC
TRBV16	NA	TRBJ1-5	TRBD1	CASSQTPPGGRSNQPQHF	TGTGCCAGCAGCCAAACCCCCCCAGGGGGACGTAGCAATCAGCCCCAGCATTTT
TRBV5-1	NA	TRBJ2-3	NA	CASSSRTEHTDTQYF	TGCGCCAGCAGCTCCCGGACAGAACACACAGATACGCAGTATTTT
TRBV4-1	NA	TRBJ2-2	TRBD2	CASSQFGLAGGKGTGELFF	TGCGCCAGCAGCCAATTCGGACTAGCGGGAGGAAAGGGCACCGGGGAGCTGTTTTTT
TRBV4-3	NA	TRBJ2-3	TRBD2	CASSQNYSLAGSSSTDTQYF	TGCGCCAGCAGCCAAAATTATTCTCTAGCGGGATCCTCTAGCACAGATACGCAGTATTTT
TRBV27	NA	TRBJ1-4	TRBD1	CASRPYPGTGNEKLFF	TGTGCCAGCAGGCCTTACCCGGGGACAGGGAATGAAAAACTGTTTTTT
TRBV5-1	NA	TRBJ1-1	NA	CASSLAAGMEAEAFF	TGCGCCAGCAGCTTGGCCGCGGGGATGGAAGCTGAAGCTTTCTTT
TRBV9	NA	TRBJ2-2	TRBD1	CASSVEGARETGELFF	TGTGCCAGCAGCGTAGAGGGGGCGCGAGAGACCGGGGAGCTGTTTTTT
TRBV18	NA	TRBJ1-2	NA	CASSPTQGSNYGYTF	TGTGCCAGCTCACCGACACAGGGAAGTAACTATGGCTACACCTTC
TRBV6-1	NA	TRBJ1-6	TRBD1	CASSPGTGSSPLHF	TGTGCCAGCAGCCCGGGGACAGGGAGTTCACCCCTCCACTTT
TRBV6-1	NA	TRBJ2-7	NA	CASSESETGSHYEQYF	TGTGCCAGCAGTGAATCAGAAACAGGAAGCCATTACGAGCAGTACTTC
TRBV29-1	NA	TRBJ2-1	NA	CSVETMGVLFF	TGCAGCGTTGAAACTATGGGAGTTTTGTTCTTC
TRBV5-4	NA	TRBJ2-3	TRBD2	CASSLRLAGATDTQYF	TGTGCCAGCAGCTTGAGGCTAGCGGGAGCCACAGATACGCAGTATTTT
TRBV29-1	NA	TRBJ2-1	NA	CSVDGFNYNEQFF	TGCAGCGTTGACGGGTTCAATTACAATGAGCAGTTCTTC
TRBV4-3	NA	TRBJ1-2	TRBD1	CASSQLGGDRDDGYTF	TGCGCCAGCAGCCAACTGGGGGGTGACAGGGATGATGGCTACACCTTC
TRBV4-3	once	TRBJ2-1	NA	CASSQDSRRQFF	TGCGCCAGCAGCCAAGACAGTAGGAGGCAGTTCTTC
TRBV24-1	NA	TRBJ2-3	NA	CATTVMELRLDTQYF	TGTGCCACCACGGTCATGGAGTTGAGATTGGATACGCAGTATTTT
TRBV7-6	NA	TRBJ2-5	NA	CASSSRGQQKETQYF	TGTGCCAGCAGCTCAAGGGGACAACAAAAAGAGACCCAGTACTTC
TRBV5-4	once	TRBJ1-1	TRBD1	CASSQGQMNTEAFF	TGTGCCAGCAGCCAGGGACAGATGAACACTGAAGCTTTCTTT
TRBV6-5	few	TRBJ1-3	TRBD1	CASSSTGGSGNTIYF	TGTGCCAGCAGCTCGACAGGGGGCTCGGGTAACACCATATATTTT
TRBV27	NA	TRBJ2-5	NA	CASSISGAETQYF	TGTGCCAGCAGTATCAGCGGAGCGGAGACCCAGTACTTC
TRBV4-2	NA	TRBJ2-3	NA	CASSPSDYLNAQYF	TGTGCCAGCAGCCCCAGCGACTACCTGAATGCGCAGTATTTT
TRBV6-5	NA	TRBJ2-1	NA	CASNLQGRSWDEQFF	TGTGCCAGCAACCTACAGGGTAGGTCTTGGGATGAGCAGTTCTTC
TRBV11-2	NA	TRBJ2-7	NA	CASSSQGIYEQYF	TGTGCCAGCAGCTCCCAGGGGATCTACGAGCAGTACTTC
TRBV3-1/TRBV3-2	NA	TRBJ1-3	NA	CASSQRSMSSGNTIYF	TGTGCCAGCAGCCAGCGGTCAATGAGCTCTGGAAACACCATATATTTT
TRBV19	NA	TRBJ1-4	TRBD1	CASSSGGHSNEKLFF	TGTGCCAGTAGTTCAGGGGGCCATAGTAATGAAAAACTGTTTTTT
TRBV7-2	NA	TRBJ1-5	TRBD1	CASSLDRGEGQPQHF	TGTGCCAGCAGCTTGGACAGGGGGGAGGGGCAGCCCCAGCATTTT
TRBV3-1/TRBV3-2	NA	TRBJ2-1	TRBD2	CASSLGLAGGDNEQFF	TGTGCCAGCAGCCTGGGACTAGCGGGAGGAGACAATGAGCAGTTCTTC
TRBV25-1	once	TRBJ2-1	TRBD1	CASSDFRGHDNEQFF	TGTGCCAGCAGTGACTTCAGGGGGCACGACAATGAGCAGTTCTTC
TRBV6-5	NA	TRBJ1-2	NA	CASETDYGYTF	TGTGCCAGCGAGACAGACTATGGCTACACCTTC
TRBV18	NA	TRBJ1-4	NA	CASSPSGRGSEKLFF	TGTGCCAGCTCACCGTCGGGAAGGGGGAGTGAAAAACTGTTTTTT
TRBV18	NA	TRBJ1-1	NA	CASSLPGEAFF	TGTGCCAGCTCGCTCCCGGGGGAAGCTTTCTTT
TRBV24-1	NA	TRBJ2-1	NA	CATREAGAYNEQFF	TGTGCCACCAGGGAGGCAGGGGCTTACAATGAGCAGTTCTTC
TRBV20-1	NA	TRBJ1-5	NA	CSASSRGNQPQHF	TGCAGTGCTAGTAGCAGGGGTAATCAGCCCCAGCATTTT
TRBV11-3	NA	TRBJ2-3	NA	CASSLGDSPTDTQYF	TGTGCCAGCAGCTTAGGTGACAGTCCCACAGATACGCAGTATTTT
TRBV5-4	NA	TRBJ2-7	NA	CASSAPTGRSYEQYF	TGTGCCAGCAGCGCACCGACAGGCCGCTCCTACGAGCAGTACTTC
TRBV30	NA	TRBJ1-1	TRBD1	CAWHTGGVGNTEAFF	TGTGCCTGGCACACAGGGGGCGTTGGAAACACTGAAGCTTTCTTT
TRBV4-2	few	TRBJ2-3	NA	CASSSLTRDWDTDTQYF	TGTGCCAGCAGCTCTTTAACCCGGGACTGGGACACAGATACGCAGTATTTT
TRBV7-9	NA	TRBJ1-3	TRBD1	CASSSWGQGIGRRENTIYF	TGTGCCAGCAGCTCGTGGGGACAGGGGATCGGTCGCCGTGAAAACACCATATATTTT
TRBV6-6	few	TRBJ1-2	NA	CASSPRHHTGSKYGYTF	TGTGCCAGCAGTCCCCGACACCATACCGGGAGCAAATATGGCTACACCTTC
TRBV5-1	NA	TRBJ2-1	TRBD2	CASSPIAGGLRNEQFF	TGCGCCAGCAGCCCAATAGCGGGAGGGCTTCGCAATGAGCAGTTCTTC
TRBV11-3	NA	TRBJ2-1	NA	CASSSNSYNEQFF	TGTGCCAGCAGCTCTAACTCTTACAATGAGCAGTTCTTC